This T cell receptor beta chain was recorded in a study of cytomegalovirus exposure and HLA in healthy donors. Study findings and constraints: Later analysis demonstrated an association between a missense DCLRE1C variant and TCR beta V- and J-gene trimming.

Concerning this clone itself: What it recognizes is unknown.

The study ran its PCR with 60 Vbeta and 13 Jbeta primers. Profiled with immunoSEQ multiplex PCR; TCRdb holds only in-frame clones, not every one. The sample carries about 120,000 clones, around three fifths recorded once. CDR1 SNHLY and CDR2 FYNNEI come from the germline V gene. V was cut by 4 bases and J by 6 bases, with 15 bases left in between. CDR3 length: 14 amino acids. The chain links TRBV2 to TRBJ1-2; D gene uncertain. Sequenced: PBMCs. The receptor comes from a woman between 40 and 50 years old in good health and CMV-seropositive. The CDR3 DNA follows: TGTGCCAGCAGTGTTTCCCCCAAGCCTAATGGCTACACCTTC. This gives the protein CASSVSPKPNGYTF.